The entry below describes one T cell receptor beta chain. This record belongs to a study of blood T cell repertoires in COVID-19. Trimming shortened V by 7 bases and J by 2 bases, and 12 bases separated the two germline ends. Germline CDR1 and CDR2: SNHLY and FYNNEI. The CDR3 loop spans 13 amino acids. In the source study's methods: Amplification from reference gene primers served as the basis for estimated nucleated cell counts. The data were produced by immunoSEQ multiplex PCR, yet TCRdb's version contains in-frame clones alone and is incomplete. V and J calls and clone size are given by that table; D and trimming were obtained from the DNA. The sample lists about 250,000 clones, 85% to 90% occurring once.

The chain carries TRBV2 and TRBJ2-7; weak D call: TRBD2 (5 bases). The sample was peripheral blood. The receptor was isolated from a man between 25 and 39 years old with acute or convalescent COVID-19. The chain's CDR3 is CASKTSLAYEQYF. The CDR3 nucleotides read TGTGCCAGCAAAACTAGTCTTGCCTACGAGCAGTACTTC.